Detailed here is one T cell receptor (beta chain). The data were produced by immunoSEQ multiplex PCR, yet TCRdb's version contains in-frame clones alone and is incomplete. Altogether some 80,000 clones are present, around 92% being singletons, with the ten largest covering roughly 9%. This specimen belongs to a study of OX40 agonist ivuxolimab in advanced cancers. V was shortened by 3 bases and J by 4 bases, with 9 bases between the two germline ends. This CDR3 has 13 residues. Germline V CDR1 and CDR2: LNHDA, SQIVND (reference sequence). The source is an adult with an advanced solid tumor such as melanoma, head and neck, liver or kidney cancer. The sequencing here drew on CD4+ or CD8+ T cells sorted from blood, taken in a trial of the OX40 agonist ivuxolimab. The chain combines TRBV19 with TRBJ1-2; tentatively, D is TRBD1 (5 bases). The CDR3 DNA is TGTGCCAGTAGTATGGGGCAGCCCTATGGCTACACCTTC. Amino acids: CASSMGQPYGYTF.